The present T cell receptor (beta chain) was sequenced within a study of CD8 T cells in ankylosing spondylitis. V lost 0 bases and J lost 0; bases outside the gene matches: 14. The CDR3 runs to 21 residues. Per the germline V gene, CDR1 is MNHEY and CDR2 is SVGEGT. Broader study findings: Clones linked to disease were reported to show significant enrichment in matched ankylosing spondylitis synovial fluid. Disease-linked clones bore a CD8+ phenotype and were relatively rare in peripheral blood. In ankylosing spondylitis blood, a motif of seven to nine highly homologous TCR beta variants appeared characteristic.

Preparation of TCR beta libraries was done by quantitative 5'-RACE with molecular barcodes. TCRdb processed the 5' RACE reads anew with MiXCR; each CDR3 protein has one entry. This table has under 250,000 distinct CDR3 sequences, roughly 6.6% appearing once. This clonotype was found many times. Antigen: not known. The source is a male donor with ankylosing spondylitis. The J gene is TRBJ2-7, the V gene TRBV6-2 or TRBV6-3, with 13 positions matching TRBD2. Sample: blood, either unsorted or a sorted T cell fraction (not recorded which). The CDR3 here is CASSYSKGLAGPPSSSYEQYF. The CDR3, as DNA: TGTGCCAGCAGTTACTCGAAGGGACTAGCGGGACCCCCCTCCAGCTCCTACGAGCAGTACTTC.